This T cell receptor (beta chain) was retrieved from a study of CD8 T cells in ankylosing spondylitis. Findings and caveats of the study: In synovial fluid and blood from reactive arthritis, some motif variants were previously reported. Matched ankylosing spondylitis synovial fluid reportedly showed significant enrichment of disease-linked clones. In peripheral blood, disease-linked CD8+ clones occurred at relatively low frequencies.

Quantitative barcoded 5'-RACE was used to prepare TCR beta libraries. TCRdb reprocessed the 5' RACE reads with MiXCR, giving one entry per CDR3 protein. Of 50,000 to 70,000 distinct CDR3 sequences detected, around 6.4% appear once; the ten largest clones hold just under 5%. This clonotype was found a few times. No antigen is known for it. V was trimmed by 1 base and J by 0 bases, leaving 3 bases between them. This CDR3 contains 13 residues. Germline V gene data show CDR1 as SGHAT and CDR2 as FQDESV (reference sequence). The chain uses TRBV11-1 and TRBJ1-1; D remains unclear. The TCR sequence derives from a male donor with ankylosing spondylitis. Source material: synovial fluid, either unsorted or a sorted T cell fraction (not recorded which). This chain's CDR3 is CASSLEVNTEAFF. Written as DNA, the CDR3 is TGTGCCAGCAGCTTAGAAGTGAACACTGAAGCTTTCTTT.